Each of the 28 T cell receptor beta chains below was sequenced from the same sample in a study of blood T cell repertoires in COVID-19. The repertoire was sequenced with immunoSEQ multiplex PCR; TCRdb's copy has only in-frame clones and lacks some. Seen here are 80,000 to 90,000 clones, under 90% observed once, and the top ten hold about 14%. The sequencing sample was made of peripheral blood. The receptors derive from a woman in her sixties or seventies with acute or convalescent COVID-19.

This clone showed up just once. The chain uses TRBV11-3 and TRBJ2-3; 8 bases are a match to TRBD2. CDR1 is SGHNT, CDR2 YENEEA, per germline. The junction had 10 bases not matched to a gene; V was cut back by 5 bases and J by 0 bases. The CDR3 is 17 amino acids. The chain's CDR3 is CASSPSGWGGSTDTQYF. The DNA for the CDR3 is TGTGCCAGCAGCCCTAGCGGGTGGGGGGGTAGCACAGATACGCAGTATTTT.

V gene TRBV12-3 or TRBV12-4 combines with J gene TRBJ2-2, with D hard to call. The length of the CDR3 is 11 residues. V lost 7 bases, J lost 3 bases, and 3 bases lay in between. The CDR3 is CASTDTGELFF. As DNA, the CDR3 is TGTGCCAGCACCGACACCGGGGAGCTGTTTTTT.

The genes are TRBV2 and TRBJ2-2, with 14 bases matching TRBD2. The CDR3 loop spans 17 amino acids. The trim removed 7 bases at V and 5 bases at J, leaving 9 bases unmatched. Germline assignment: CDR1 SNHLY and CDR2 FYNNEI. The CDR3 DNA sequence: TGTGCCAGCACAAACCCGGGACTAGCGGGAGTTACCGGGGAGCTGTTTTTT. As protein: CASTNPGLAGVTGELFF.

The chain uses TRBV7-8 and TRBJ2-2; 10 positions agree with TRBD2. CDR1 and CDR2 (germline): SGHVS, FQNEAQ. V gave up 4 bases and J gave up 3 bases; unmatched junction bases: 5. The CDR3 consists of 16 residues. The CDR3: CASSSVAGGDTGELFF. CDR3 nucleotides: TGTGCCAGCAGCTCGGTAGCGGGGGGCGACACCGGGGAGCTGTTTTTT.

This clone was seen just once. CDR3 DNA: TGCGCCAGCTGGAGAAGCGGAGATACGCAGTATTTT. Translating it yields CASWRSGDTQYF. The gene calls are TRBV5-1 and TRBJ2-3; tentative D call: TRBD2 (5 bases). The CDR3 consists of 12 residues. V was cut by 7 bases and J by 5 bases, with 11 bases left in between. The V gene's germline CDR1 is SGHRS and CDR2 YFSETQ. Full variable domain (remainder filled in from reference TRBV5-1 and TRBJ2-3): KAGVTQTPRYLIKTRGQQVTLSCSPISGHRSVSWYQQTPGQGLQFLFEYFSETQRNKGNFPGRFSGRQFSNSRSEMNVSTLELGDSALYLCASWRSGDTQYFGPGTRLTVL.

V and J are TRBV10-3 and TRBJ2-1; TRBD1 matches at 7 bases. The V segment lost 10 bases and the J segment 7 bases; nucleotides outside the gene matches: 13. The CDR3 loop spans 14 amino acids. Germline CDR1 ENHRY, CDR2 SYGVKD. CDR3 sequence reads: CATAAHGTANEQFF. The CDR3 DNA is TGTGCCACAGCCGCCCACGGGACAGCGAATGAGCAGTTCTTC.

The rearrangement uses TRBV6-5 and TRBJ2-7; D is possibly TRBD1 (5 bases). The CDR3 runs to 16 residues. CDR1 is MNHEY, CDR2 SVGAGI, per germline. CDR3 DNA sequence: TGTGCCAGCAGTCACTCACGACAGTCCAACTCCTACGAGCAGTACGTC. Translation: CASSHSRQSNSYEQYV.

The CDR3 DNA reads as TGCGCCAGCAGCCAATACCGGGACAGGGTCTATGGCTACACCTTC. Translated, it gives CASSQYRDRVYGYTF. The V call is TRBV4-3, the J call TRBJ1-2; 9 bases map to TRBD1. After removal of 2 bases from V and 4 bases from J, the junction contained 5 bases not matched to a gene. Germline CDR1 reads LGHNA; CDR2 reads YSLEER. This CDR3 contains 15 residues.

J is TRBJ2-5 and V is TRBV5-8; possibly TRBD1 for D (5 bases). Germline V gene lookup returns CDR1 SGHTS and CDR2 YDEGEE. The CDR3 length is 16 residues. V was shortened by 0 bases and J by 1 base, with 13 bases between the two germline ends. CDR3 region: CASSLEGQGVQETQYF. In DNA, the CDR3 is TGTGCCAGCAGCTTGGAGGGTCAGGGTGTCCAAGAGACCCAGTACTTC.

This sequence joins TRBV2 and TRBJ2-3; 11 positions match TRBD2. The CDR3 loop spans 16 amino acids. Germline values: CDR1 SNHLY, CDR2 FYNNEI. The junction had 6 bases not matched to a gene; V was cut back by 2 bases and J by 5 bases. Written as DNA, the CDR3 is TGTGCCAGCAGTGAACCCCTAGCGGGGGGCCTAGATACGCAGTATTTT. This sequence encodes CASSEPLAGGLDTQYF.

The chain couples TRBV10-3 to TRBJ2-1; tentative D call: TRBD2 (5 bases). The CDR3 runs 15 residues. Trimming left V 0 bases short and J 9 bases short, with 15 bases between. Germline V gene sequence: CDR1 ENHRY, CDR2 SYGVKD. The CDR3 loop is CAISESIEGRAEQFF. CDR3 bases: TGTGCCATCAGTGAGTCGATCGAGGGAAGGGCTGAGCAGTTCTTC.

This clone has only one observation. The chain recombines TRBV7-2 with TRBJ1-2, with D uncertain. V was clipped by 3 bases and J by 5 bases, with 7 bases between them. The CDR3 spans 12 residues. Germline V gives CDR1 SGHTA, CDR2 FQGNSA. The CDR3 loop reads CASSFQDYGYTF. The CDR3 DNA reads as TGTGCCAGCAGCTTCCAGGATTATGGCTACACCTTC.

The V gene is TRBV7-2, the J gene TRBJ1-4, with a weak D call TRBD1 (6 bases). The V gene lost 5 bases and the J gene lost 4 bases, with 17 bases spanning the gap. The germline V gene encodes CDR1 SGHTA and CDR2 FQGNSA. This CDR3 is 16 amino acids long. The CDR3 here is CASSSTQDRHNEKLFF. As DNA, the CDR3 is TGTGCCAGCAGCAGTACCCAGGACAGACATAATGAAAAACTGTTTTTT.

The chain couples TRBV6-5 to TRBJ2-2; D gene unclear. CDR3 length: 14 amino acids. V lost 9 bases and J lost 0, with 11 bases in between. The germline V gene encodes CDR1 MNHEY and CDR2 SVGAGI. The CDR3 protein is CASCLTPNTGELFF. The CDR3 DNA is TGTGCCAGTTGTCTAACCCCGAACACCGGGGAGCTGTTTTTT.

V is TRBV6-5 and J is TRBJ1-1, with 7 positions matching TRBD1. The germline CDR1 and CDR2 sequences are MNHEY and SVGAGI. The CDR3 sequence is 14 residues long. The trim removed 6 bases at V and 1 base at J, leaving 5 bases unmatched. This CDR3 is CASSPQGPNTEAFF. DNA for the CDR3: TGTGCCAGCAGCCCACAGGGGCCGAACACTGAAGCTTTCTTT.

The rearrangement joins TRBV7-2 to TRBJ2-7; tentatively, D is TRBD2 (6 bases). V lost 1 base and J lost 2, with 9 bases in between. The germline gives CDR1 SGHTA, CDR2 FQGNSA. This CDR3 is 14 amino acids long. This chain's CDR3 is CASSLGGGTYEQYV. CDR3 nucleotide sequence: TGTGCCAGCAGCTTAGGGGGAGGTACCTACGAGCAGTACGTC.

CDR3: CASSYPGGGNNEQFF. CDR3 nucleotide sequence: TGTGCCAGCAGTTACCCGGGCGGGGGGAACAATGAGCAGTTCTTC. The chain recombines TRBV6-5 with TRBJ2-1; 8 bases agree with TRBD2. Per the germline V gene, CDR1 is MNHEY and CDR2 is SVGAGI. The CDR3 totals 15 residues. The J segment lost 5 bases and the V segment lost 2 bases, leaving 5 bases of the junction unmatched.

This chain joins TRBV29-1 and TRBJ2-7, with 10 bases aligning to TRBD2. V was pared by 6 bases and J by 6 bases, with 5 bases of the junction left unmatched. The length of the CDR3 is 12 residues. CDR1 is SQVTM and CDR2 is ANQGSEA in the germline V gene. In nucleotides, the CDR3 is TGCAGCGTGACCCGGACTAGCGGCGAGCAGTACGTC. Its translation is CSVTRTSGEQYV.

This clone has only a few counts. The rearrangement links TRBV7-2 to TRBJ1-6, with 7 nucleotides matching TRBD1. The trim removed 3 bases at V and 7 bases at J, leaving 3 bases unmatched. Per the germline V gene, CDR1 is SGHTA and CDR2 is FQGNSA. The CDR3 is made up of 14 amino acids. CDR3: CASSFGTANSPLHF. In DNA form, the CDR3 reads TGTGCCAGCAGCTTCGGGACAGCCAATTCACCCCTCCACTTT.

V usage is TRBV10-3 and J usage is TRBJ1-1, with 10 bases identical to TRBD1. CDR3 length: 18 residues. In germline, CDR1 is ENHRY, CDR2 SYGVKD. V shed 0 bases, J shed 3 bases, and the junction held 10 bases outside the gene matches. Here the CDR3 DNA reads TGTGCCATCAGTGAGTCGGCGGGACAGGGGTCGAGGCACACTGAAGCTTTCTTT. This translates into CAISESAGQGSRHTEAFF.

The chain recombines TRBV5-8 with TRBJ2-5, with 8 bases aligning to TRBD2. The V and J ends lost 4 bases and 1 base, in that order; junction bases with no gene match: 12. This CDR3 contains 17 residues. Germline lookup yields CDR1 SGHTS and CDR2 YDEGEE. CDR3 sequence: CASSLYPYLAGQETQYF. The CDR3 DNA reads as TGTGCCAGCAGCCTGTATCCTTATCTAGCGGGCCAAGAGACCCAGTACTTC.

The sample holds a few counts of this clone. The chain has TRBV28 and TRBJ1-2; tentatively, D is TRBD1 (5 bases). There are 14 residues in the CDR3. V dropped 6 bases and J dropped 7 bases, with 18 bases sitting between them. Germline V gene lookup returns CDR1 MDHEN and CDR2 SYDVKM. CDR3 loop: CASSSTMDILGYTF. Written as DNA, the CDR3 is TGTGCCAGCAGCTCCACCATGGACATTCTTGGCTACACCTTC.

The chain combines TRBV5-4 with TRBJ2-1; 11 bases are a match to TRBD2. CDR1 is SGHNT, CDR2 YYREEE, per germline (reference sequence). CDR3 length equals 16 residues. V was clipped by 4 bases and J by 10 bases; unmatched bases: 13. The CDR3 nucleotides are TGTGCCAGCAGCCCCTGGGGTACTAGCGGGAGATGGGAGCAGTTCTTC. This gives the protein CASSPWGTSGRWEQFF. Variable domain in full (rest from reference TRBV5-4 and TRBJ2-1): ETGVTQSPTHLIKTRGQQVTLRCSSQSGHNTVSWYQQALGQGPQFIFQYYREEENGRGNFPPRFSGLQFPNYSSELNVNALELDDSALYLCASSPWGTSGRWEQFFGPGTRLTVL.

The chain couples TRBV12-3 or TRBV12-4 to TRBJ2-2; the D gene is possibly TRBD2 (5 bases). The CDR3 covers 11 residues. The ends were cut back, 6 bases at V and 9 bases at J, with 8 bases in the middle. The CDR3 region has the DNA TGTGCCAGCAGCGAGACTAGGGAGCTGTTTTTT. It translates to CASSETRELFF.

The chain has TRBV3-1 (or the pseudogene TRBV3-2) and TRBJ1-5; D unresolved. The CDR3 loop spans 14 amino acids. The V and J ends lost 5 bases and 2 bases respectively, with 10 bases between them. Germline CDR1 reads LGHDT; CDR2 reads YNNKEL (reference sequence). CDR3 in amino acids: CASSTGLGNQPQHF. The CDR3 region has the DNA TGTGCCAGCAGCACCGGACTGGGCAATCAGCCCCAGCATTTT.

This chain links TRBV7-2 with TRBJ1-5, with D maybe TRBD1 (6 bases). The CDR3 runs to 16 residues. Germline V lookup: CDR1 SGHTA, CDR2 FQGNSA. The ends were cut back, 5 bases at V and 0 bases at J, with 14 bases in the middle. The CDR3 sequence: CASSRTGSYSNQPQHF. CDR3 coding DNA: TGTGCCAGCAGCCGCACAGGGTCTTATAGCAATCAGCCCCAGCATTTT.

V usage is TRBV11-2 and J usage is TRBJ1-2; 8 nucleotides agree with TRBD1. The CDR3 sequence is 15 residues long. Germline CDR1 SGHAT, CDR2 FQNNGV. The trim removed 4 bases at V and 3 bases at J, leaving 7 bases unmatched. Here the CDR3 reads CASSSLRGRDYGYTF. In DNA, the CDR3 is TGTGCCAGCAGCTCCCTCAGGGGGCGAGACTATGGCTACACCTTC.

The chain joins TRBV19 to TRBJ2-3, with 8 bases fitting TRBD1. Germline values: CDR1 LNHDA, CDR2 SQIVND (reference sequence). Trimming at V came to 5 bases and at J to 4 bases, leaving 8 bases not matched to a gene. There are 15 residues in the CDR3. CDR3 coding DNA: TGTGCCAGTAGTCAGGGACAGGTTGCGGCAGATACGCAGTATTTT. Translation: CASSQGQVAADTQYF.